Shown below are 30 T cell receptor beta chains from a single sample sequenced in a study of siplizumab effects on memory and regulatory T cells. The table came from immunoSEQ multiplex PCR; TCRdb's copy has only in-frame clones and leaves some out. The data hold about 100,000 clones, with 94% observed a single time. Source material: Tregs sorted from blood. The receptors shown here come from a human donor in good health.

The chain is built from TRBV5-4 and TRBJ2-1; D may be TRBD1 (6 bases). The length of the CDR3 is 16 residues. Germline CDR1 reads SGHNT; CDR2 reads YYREEE (reference sequence). The ends were cut back, 4 bases at V and 5 bases at J, with 19 bases in the middle. The CDR3 reads CASSGPGTPKDNEQFF. The CDR3 DNA reads as TGTGCCAGCAGCGGTCCCGGGACACCTAAAGACAATGAGCAGTTCTTC. The full variable domain, in which reference TRBV5-4 and TRBJ2-1 provide the parts outside the CDR3, is ETGVTQSPTHLIKTRGQQVTLRCSSQSGHNTVSWYQQALGQGPQFIFQYYREEENGRGNFPPRFSGLQFPNYSSELNVNALELDDSALYLCASSGPGTPKDNEQFFGPGTRLTVL.

V usage is TRBV13 and J usage is TRBJ2-7; TRBD1 aligns across 8 bases. The CDR3 covers 15 residues. V gave up 5 bases and J gave up 3 bases; unmatched junction bases: 9. Germline V gene sequence: CDR1 PRHDT, CDR2 FYEKMQ (reference sequence). The chain's CDR3 is CASSRRTGNVYEQYF. The CDR3 coding sequence is TGTGCCAGCAGCCGCCGGACAGGGAACGTCTACGAGCAGTACTTC.

The V call is TRBV6-6, the J call TRBJ1-3; tentatively, D is TRBD1 (6 bases). With 2 bases removed from V and 9 bases from J, the gap between germline ends came to 20 bases. The CDR3 has 16 amino acids. Per the germline V gene, CDR1 is MNHNY and CDR2 is SVGAGI (reference sequence). CDR3 DNA sequence: TGTGCCAGCAGTTACCCAAAGACAGGTCTCGGAGGCACCATATATTTT. Protein: CASSYPKTGLGGTIYF.

The chain carries TRBV29-1 and TRBJ1-5; 9 bases fit TRBD1. Germline CDR1 is SQVTM and CDR2 is ANQGSEA. V gave up 6 bases and J gave up 6 bases; unmatched junction bases: 9. The CDR3 runs to 14 residues. CDR3: CSVADRGVSQPQHF. In DNA form, the CDR3 reads TGCAGCGTAGCGGACAGGGGAGTGAGTCAGCCCCAGCATTTT.

J is TRBJ1-5 and V is TRBV28; D gene ambiguous. The CDR3 sequence is 13 residues long. Germline V gives CDR1 MDHEN, CDR2 SYDVKM. The CDR3 reads CAATLNTNQPQHF. CDR3 sequence (DNA): TGTGCGGCAACCCTCAACACAAATCAGCCCCAGCATTTT.

In this sample, this clone turned up once. The chain links TRBV5-4 to TRBJ1-2; unclear D gene. The CDR3 runs 15 residues. Germline CDR1 is SGHNT and CDR2 is YYREEE (reference sequence). The germline V and J ends were trimmed by 0 bases and 2 bases, with 11 bases remaining between them. The CDR3 loop reads CASSLVLRSNYGYTF. As DNA, the CDR3 is TGTGCCAGCAGCTTGGTTCTGCGGAGCAACTATGGCTACACCTTC.

The sample holds one count of this clone. The chain joins TRBV18 to TRBJ2-5, with D perhaps TRBD1 (6 bases). CDR3 length equals 15 residues. The germline gives CDR1 KGHSH, CDR2 LQKENI. The ends were cut back, 3 bases at V and 2 bases at J, with 13 bases in the middle. This CDR3 is CASSPLQGNQETQYF. In DNA, the CDR3 is TGTGCCAGCTCACCGTTACAGGGAAATCAAGAGACCCAGTACTTC.

The CDR3 is CASSTGREEEKLFF. In DNA form, the CDR3 reads TGTGCCAGCAGTACGGGTAGGGAGGAAGAAAAACTGTTTTTT. The V and J genes are TRBV27 and TRBJ1-4; D gene unclear. The length of the CDR3 is 14 residues. CDR1 and CDR2 from the germline V gene are MNHEY and SMNVEV (reference sequence). V was pared by 5 bases and J by 8 bases, with 15 bases between. The complete variable domain, with remaining parts taken from reference TRBV27 and TRBJ1-4, reads EAQVTQNPRYLITVTGKKLTVTCSQNMNHEYMSWYRQDPGLGLRQIYYSMNVEVTDKGDVPEGYKVSRKEKRNFPLILESPSPNQTSLYFCASSTGREEEKLFFGSGTQLSVL.

A word on this clone: A much larger clone differs by one base, so this may be a read error. Other DNA sequences from this sample encode an identical CDR3 as well. V and J are TRBV5-8 and TRBJ1-5, with a tentative D call TRBD1 (5 bases). The CDR3 extends over 17 amino acids. Germline V gives CDR1 SGHTS, CDR2 YDEGEE. DNA for the CDR3: TGCGCCAGCAGGCCGACGGGACCACCCTCTAGTAAGCAGCCCCAGCATTTT. Translated: CASRPTGPPSSKQPQHF.

This clone was picked up one time. The same CDR3 can be traced to other DNA sequences in this sample. V is TRBV7-9 and J is TRBJ2-5; D is unresolved. The CDR3 contains 11 residues. CDR1 SEHNR and CDR2 FQNEAQ come from the germline V gene (reference sequence). Deletions cut 5 bases from V and 5 bases from J, with 6 bases between. This chain's CDR3 is CASSRGETQYF. The CDR3 bases are TGTGCCAGCAGCCGTGGGGAGACCCAGTACTTC.

J is TRBJ1-1 and V is TRBV28; D is possibly TRBD1 (5 bases). CDR3 length: 13 residues. V dropped 9 bases and J dropped 0 bases, with 11 bases sitting between them. CDR1 and CDR2 from the germline V gene are MDHEN and SYDVKM. The CDR3 reads CASRGRLNTEAFF. Here the CDR3 DNA reads TGTGCCAGTAGGGGACGGCTGAACACTGAAGCTTTCTTT.

J is TRBJ2-6 and V is TRBV4-1, with D perhaps being TRBD1 or TRBD2 (5 bases each). CDR1 is MGHRA, CDR2 YSYEKL, per germline. Trimming shortened V by 1 base and J by 0 bases, and 22 bases separated the two germline ends. The CDR3 is made up of 21 amino acids. The CDR3 here is CASSQVQGTSLGSSGANVLTF. In DNA, the CDR3 is TGCGCCAGCAGCCAAGTTCAGGGAACTAGTCTCGGAAGCTCTGGGGCCAACGTCCTGACTTTC.

The genes are TRBV7-9 and TRBJ1-6; 9 nucleotides line up with TRBD1. Germline assignment: CDR1 SEHNR and CDR2 FQNEAQ (reference sequence). V trimming: 5 bases; J trimming: 13 bases; junction bases outside the gene matches: 15. The CDR3 spans 16 residues. CDR3 bases: TGTGCCAGCAGCCTGGGACAGGGAGAGGGGTTCCGGCCCCTCCACTTT. Amino acid sequence: CASSLGQGEGFRPLHF.

The chain joins TRBV10-2 to TRBJ2-4; D unclear. Per the germline V gene, CDR1 is WSHSY and CDR2 is SAAADI. V lost 8 bases and J lost 9, with 14 bases in between. The CDR3 is made up of 12 amino acids. The CDR3 DNA reads as TGCGCCAGCCGCAAAAACAATGGCATTCAGTACTTC. Protein: CASRKNNGIQYF.

The chain recombines TRBV19 with TRBJ2-3; D is unresolved. The germline gives CDR1 LNHDA, CDR2 SQIVND (reference sequence). The CDR3 contains 15 residues. Trimming cost V 5 bases and J 2 bases, with 14 bases left between them. Written as DNA, the CDR3 is TGTGCCAGTAGTTTGAGACCAACAGCCACAGATACGCAGTATTTT. This gives the protein CASSLRPTATDTQYF.

The chain joins TRBV30 to TRBJ2-5; possibly TRBD2 for D (5 bases). V lost 2 bases and J 2 bases, leaving 18 bases between the germline ends. Per the germline V gene, CDR1 is GTSNPN and CDR2 is SVGIG (reference sequence). The CDR3 runs 16 residues. The CDR3 region has the DNA TGTGCCTGGAGTCTCTCGCCTTCAGCGGCACAAGAGACCCAGTACTTC. Translating gives CAWSLSPSAAQETQYF.

The chain recombines TRBV27 with TRBJ1-5; the D is unclear. The germline V gene has CDR1 MNHEY and CDR2 SMNVEV (reference sequence). The CDR3 is 14 residues long. V lost 0 bases and J lost 12, with 15 bases in between. The CDR3 protein is CASSLSGTLRIQHF. DNA of the CDR3: TGTGCCAGCAGTTTATCCGGTACCCTTAGGATCCAGCATTTT.

The V gene is TRBV9, the J gene TRBJ2-2; TRBD2 aligns across 12 bases. V dropped 3 bases and J dropped 3; count of bases not matched to a gene: 9. The CDR3 extends over 18 amino acids. CDR1 and CDR2 from the germline V gene are SGDLS and YYNGEE. This chain's CDR3 is CASSAVTSGSTYTGELFF. Written as DNA, the CDR3 is TGTGCCAGCAGCGCGGTGACTAGCGGGAGTACCTACACCGGGGAGCTGTTTTTT.

This sequence joins TRBV5-1 and TRBJ2-1; 8 bases are shared with TRBD2. Germline lookup yields CDR1 SGHRS and CDR2 YFSETQ. The CDR3 has 19 amino acids. V trimming: 7 bases; J trimming: 0 bases; junction bases outside the gene matches: 18. The CDR3 region is CASYDGVGVSGSSYNEQFF. The DNA of the CDR3 is TGCGCCAGCTATGATGGGGTGGGGGTAAGCGGGAGCTCCTACAATGAGCAGTTCTTC. Filled out from reference TRBV5-1 and TRBJ2-1, the complete variable domain reads KAGVTQTPRYLIKTRGQQVTLSCSPISGHRSVSWYQQTPGQGLQFLFEYFSETQRNKGNFPGRFSGRQFSNSRSEMNVSTLELGDSALYLCASYDGVGVSGSSYNEQFFGPGTRLTVL.

V and J are TRBV28 and TRBJ2-1; D is possibly TRBD1 (6 bases). CDR3 size: 15 residues. CDR1 MDHEN and CDR2 SYDVKM come from the germline V gene. Trimming removed 6 bases from V and 12 bases from J, with 24 bases in between. CDR3 nucleotide sequence: TGTGCCAGCAGCCGGTCAGGACAGATCGGGTGGGTGCAGTTCTTC. This translates into CASSRSGQIGWVQFF. The full variable domain, its missing parts supplied by reference TRBV28 and TRBJ2-1, is DVKVTQSSRYLVKRTGEKVFLECVQDMDHENMFWYRQDPGLGLRLIYFSYDVKMKEKGDIPEGYSVSREKKERFSLILESASTNQTSMYLCASSRSGQIGWVQFFGPGTRLTVL.

The V and J genes are TRBV18 and TRBJ2-5; TRBD2 matches 9 bases. Germline V CDR1 and CDR2: KGHSH, LQKENI. This CDR3 is built from 16 residues. J lost 4 bases, V lost 0 bases, and 6 bases had no gene match. The CDR3: CASSPPVAGGSETQYF. The DNA of the CDR3 is TGTGCCAGCTCACCACCGGTTGCGGGAGGGTCAGAGACCCAGTACTTC.

The CDR3 DNA reads TGTGCCACCAGCAAACAAACAGGGTCCAATGAGCAGTTCTTC. This codes for CATSKQTGSNEQFF. This chain connects TRBV15 to TRBJ2-1; a possible D gene is TRBD1 (6 bases). CDR3 length: 14 residues. Trimming took off 4 bases at V and 6 bases at J, with 13 bases between the two ends. The germline V gene has CDR1 LNHNV and CDR2 YYDKDF (reference sequence).

This sequence joins TRBV12-2 and TRBJ2-7. TRBV12-2 is a pseudogene locus. The length of the CDR3 is 13 residues. This CDR3 reads CASRRPVGYEQYF. CDR3 sequence (DNA): TGTGCAAGTCGCCGTCCCGTGGGCTACGAGCAGTACTTC.

The chain links TRBV12-5 to TRBJ2-3, with TRBD2 identical over 13 bases. CDR3 length: 19 amino acids. V shed 7 bases and J 1 base; nucleotides not matched to a gene: 14. Per the germline V gene, CDR1 is LGHNT and CDR2 is FRNRAP. Here the CDR3 DNA reads TGTGCTAGTGCCAAAGGACTAGCGGGAGTCAGTTGGGGCACAGATACGCAGTATTTT. Translating it yields CASAKGLAGVSWGTDTQYF. Filled out from reference TRBV12-5 and TRBJ2-3, the complete variable domain reads DARVTQTPRHKVTEMGQEVTMRCQPILGHNTVFWYRQTMMQGLELLAYFRNRAPLDDSGMPKDRFSAEMPDATLATLKIQPSEPRDSAVYFCASAKGLAGVSWGTDTQYFGPGTRLTVL.

The chain couples TRBV4-1 to TRBJ1-5, with TRBD1 matching over 7 bases. The length of the CDR3 is 17 residues. Trimming took 1 base from V and 3 from J; bases not matched to a gene: 9. The germline V gene encodes CDR1 MGHRA and CDR2 YSYEKL. CDR3 in amino acids: CASSQVRTGRHNQPQHF. The CDR3 nucleotides are TGCGCCAGCAGCCAAGTCCGGACAGGACGACACAATCAGCCCCAGCATTTT.

This chain connects TRBV2 to TRBJ2-7, with 7 bases fitting TRBD2. The CDR3 is made up of 14 amino acids. Germline V gene lookup returns CDR1 SNHLY and CDR2 FYNNEI. Losses at the gene ends were 3 bases for V and 5 bases for J; bases not matched to a gene: 7. The CDR3 DNA is TGTGCCAGCAGTGACGTCGGGGGGAGACACGAGCAGTACTTC. The encoded protein is CASSDVGGRHEQYF.

The chain has TRBV11-3 and TRBJ2-7; D may be TRBD2 (6 bases). The CDR3 is 14 amino acids. The V end was cut by 8 bases, the J end by 2 bases, with 16 bases between. Germline V gives CDR1 SGHNT, CDR2 YENEEA. DNA of the CDR3: TGTGCCAGCGCTAGCGAAAATCCACCCTACGAGCAGTACTTC. Translation: CASASENPPYEQYF.

The genes are TRBV15 and TRBJ2-7; D tentatively reads TRBD1 or TRBD2 (5 bases each). The CDR3 sequence is 15 residues long. Between the trimmed V and J ends, which lost 5 bases and 7 bases, there was a span of 21 bases. Germline V gene sequence: CDR1 LNHNV, CDR2 YYDKDF (reference sequence). Here the CDR3 DNA reads TGTGCCACCAGCTACGGTGCCAGCGGACAATGGGAGCAGTACTTC. Protein product: CATSYGASGQWEQYF.

The J gene is TRBJ2-3, the V gene TRBV6-5, with D possibly TRBD2 on 5 matching bases. The V gene lost 6 bases and the J gene lost 0 bases, with 13 bases spanning the gap. The CDR3 loop spans 15 amino acids. Germline assignment: CDR1 MNHEY and CDR2 SVGAGI. The CDR3 loop reads CASRRPGWSTDTQYF. The CDR3 DNA is TGTGCCAGCAGACGTCCGGGATGGAGCACAGATACGCAGTATTTT.

The chain couples TRBV25-1 to TRBJ2-7, with 7 bases matching TRBD2. The CDR3 runs to 13 residues. Germline V gives CDR1 MGHDK, CDR2 SYGVNS. J gave up 3 bases and V 8 bases, and 7 bases lay outside the gene matches. CDR3 sequence: CASGRLADYEQYF. The CDR3, as DNA: TGTGCCAGCGGACGACTAGCAGACTACGAGCAGTACTTC.